Listed here are 8 T cell receptor beta chains from one sample, sequenced in a study of T cells in Graves' hyperthyroidism and ophthalmopathy. TCR beta CDR3 regions were amplified from RNA transcripts. TCR CDR3 underwent first-round RT-PCR with the HTBI primer set. TCRdb passed the multiplex PCR reads through MiXCR, listing each CDR3 protein once. The table records more than 40,000 distinct CDR3 sequences, around 48% of them present only once. Sequencing input: peripheral blood or thyroid tissue (not recorded which). The source of these receptors is a woman aged 45-65 years with Graves' hyperthyroidism.

The table lists this clonotype with a count of one. The junction shows a germline mismatch at one end, possibly a read error. The chain recombines TRBV10-3 with TRBJ1-3; D gene uncertain. CDR1 ENHRY and CDR2 SYGVKD come from the germline V gene. The CDR3 has 14 residues. The CDR3 here is CAITEVFSGNTIYF. CDR3 DNA: TGTGCCATCACTGAGGTTTTCTCTGGAAACACCATATATTTT.

Remarks on this clonotype: A read error may account for a junction end that differs from germline. V and J are TRBV9 and TRBJ1-5; 9 bases are shared with TRBD1. The CDR3 totals 17 residues. The germline V gene has CDR1 SGDLS and CDR2 YYNGEE. The CDR3 protein is CASSPGQGKSSNQPHHF. The CDR3 DNA sequence: TGTGCCAGCAGCCCGGGACAGGGCAAATCGAGCAATCAGCCCCATCATTTT.

This clonotype appeared many times. This chain uses TRBV7-9 with TRBJ2-2; a weak D match, TRBD2 (6 bases). Germline V gene sequence: CDR1 SEHNR, CDR2 FQNEAQ (reference sequence). The CDR3 totals 14 residues. Trimming shortened V by 7 bases and J by 5 bases, and 14 bases separated the two germline ends. As DNA, the CDR3 is TGTGCCAGCAACTCGGAGGGTGAAACCGGGGAGCTGTTTTTT. This gives the protein CASNSEGETGELFF.

The V call is TRBV7-9, the J call TRBJ2-7, with D tentatively TRBD1 or TRBD2 (5 bases each). CDR1 is SEHNR and CDR2 is FQNEAQ in the germline V gene (reference sequence). The CDR3 runs to 12 residues. Trimming left V 1 base short and J 13 bases short, with 14 bases between. For the CDR3, the DNA is TGTGCCAGCAGCTTAGTTGGGGGTAGCGCATACTTC. Its protein is CASSLVGGSAYF.

This clonotype came up a few times. V gene TRBV7-3 combines with J gene TRBJ1-1; TRBD1 matches 8 bases. CDR3 length: 12 residues. With 6 bases clipped from V and 10 bases from J, the junction kept 7 bases outside the gene matches. The germline V gene encodes CDR1 SGHTA and CDR2 FQGTGA. This chain's CDR3 is CASSSDRGIAFF. As DNA, the CDR3 is TGTGCCAGCAGTTCTGACAGGGGTATAGCTTTCTTT.

This clonotype was detected many times. The chain has TRBV20-1 and TRBJ1-2, with 11 bases matching TRBD1. Germline CDR1 is DFQATT and CDR2 is SNEGSKA (reference sequence). With 5 bases clipped from V and 5 bases from J, the junction kept 4 bases outside the gene matches. The CDR3 spans 13 residues. The CDR3 DNA follows: TGCAGTGCTTGGACAGGGGGCTTGTATGGCTACACCTTC. This codes for CSAWTGGLYGYTF.

This clonotype has a count of ten or more. V is TRBV7-9 and J is TRBJ1-3; 9 bases are shared with TRBD1. J gave up 3 bases and V 3 bases, and 6 bases lay outside the gene matches. The CDR3 runs 16 residues. Germline lookup yields CDR1 SEHNR and CDR2 FQNEAQ (reference sequence). This CDR3 reads CASSFQPGQGGNTIYF. CDR3 DNA sequence: TGTGCCAGCAGCTTTCAACCGGGACAGGGTGGAAACACCATATATTTT.

The J gene is TRBJ2-7, the V gene TRBV20-1; 11 bases are shared with TRBD2. Germline V gene lookup returns CDR1 DFQATT and CDR2 SNEGSKA (reference sequence). This CDR3 contains 13 residues. The V gene end was trimmed by 4 bases and the J gene end by 5 bases; junction bases not matched to a gene: 4. Here the CDR3 DNA reads TGCAGTGCTATGACTAGCGGGACCAACGAGCAGTACTTC. Translation gives CSAMTSGTNEQYF.